Listed below are T cell receptor beta chains from one sample, sequenced in a study of technical replicates of blood from a handful of donors. The method was immunoSEQ multiplex PCR; TCRdb's version includes in-frame clones alone and lacks a portion of them. In the table there are around 89,000 clones, 90% to 95% of which are singletons. Sequencing was done on a sample of T cells isolated from PBMCs. These receptors were obtained from a human donor in good health. Each CDR3 is given with its conserved first and last residue. The D gene is left open where the match is weak. Rows may omit the clone size; those that give it use once, few, many or a size class.

V gene	clone size	D gene	J gene	CDR3 protein	CDR3 DNA
TRBV5-1	.	TRBD1	TRBJ2-7	CASSLEAGGYEQYF	TGCGCCAGCAGCTTGGAGGCAGGGGGTTACGAGCAGTACTTC
TRBV11-2	.	TRBD2	TRBJ2-7	CASSLFLAGVYEQYF	TGTGCCAGCAGCTTATTCCTAGCGGGGGTCTACGAGCAGTACTTC
TRBV15	.	.	TRBJ1-2	CATSREEQGSYGYTF	TGTGCCACCAGCAGAGAAGAACAGGGTAGCTATGGCTACACCTTC
TRBV7-9	.	TRBD2	TRBJ2-3	CASSFPQTSGSSATDTQYF	TGTGCCAGCAGCTTCCCTCAGACTAGCGGGAGTAGTGCCACAGATACGCAGTATTTT
TRBV4-1	.	.	TRBJ1-5	CASSQGYGNQPQHF	TGCGCCAGCAGCCAAGGTTACGGTAATCAGCCCCAGCATTTT
TRBV27	.	TRBD2	TRBJ2-7	CASSNRGLATNEQYF	TGTGCCAGCAGTAACCGGGGACTAGCTACCAACGAGCAGTACTTC
TRBV7-6	.	TRBD2	TRBJ2-7	CASSLSLAGEAVQYF	TGTGCCAGCAGCCTCTCATTAGCGGGAGAAGCTGTGCAGTACTTC
TRBV10-2	.	.	TRBJ2-7	CASTKTGGTPYEQYF	TGCGCCAGCACCAAGACTGGGGGGACTCCCTACGAGCAGTACTTC
TRBV29-1	.	.	TRBJ1-1	CSVEGGLGNTEAFF	TGCAGCGTTGAAGGGGGGCTGGGGAACACTGAAGCTTTCTTT
TRBV4-2	.	TRBD2	TRBJ2-1	CASSSSSSGAIYNEQFF	TGTGCCAGCAGCTCCTCCTCTAGCGGGGCGATATACAATGAGCAGTTCTTC
TRBV6-5	.	.	TRBJ1-2	CASTTGFGYTF	TGTGCCAGCACCACAGGGTTCGGCTACACCTTC
TRBV27	.	.	TRBJ1-2	CASSGFNYGYTF	TGTGCCAGCAGTGGCTTTAACTATGGCTACACCTTC
TRBV20-1	.	.	TRBJ2-1	CSARRYNEQFF	TGCAGTGCTAGACGGTACAATGAGCAGTTCTTC
TRBV11-2	.	TRBD1	TRBJ2-1	CASSSITGGKNEQFF	TGTGCCAGCAGCTCCATCACAGGGGGCAAGAATGAGCAGTTCTTC
TRBV2	.	.	TRBJ2-5	CASSGGMEETQYF	TGTGCCAGCAGTGGCGGTATGGAGGAGACCCAGTACTTC
TRBV5-1	.	.	TRBJ2-3	CASSRRGGAGGTDTQYF	TGCGCCAGCAGCCGCCGTGGGGGGGCGGGGGGCACAGATACGCAGTATTTT
TRBV27	.	.	TRBJ2-7	CASRPGRTTRGYEQYF	TGTGCCAGCAGACCTGGACGGACTACCCGGGGTTACGAGCAGTACTTC
TRBV2	.	.	TRBJ2-7	CASSAVYEQYF	TGTGCCAGCAGTGCAGTCTACGAGCAGTACTTC
TRBV7-9	.	.	TRBJ2-1	CASSLGEGSSYNEQFF	TGTGCCAGCAGCTTAGGGGAAGGGAGCTCCTACAATGAGCAGTTCTTC
TRBV9	.	.	TRBJ2-7	CASSVGSAGEQYF	TGTGCCAGCAGCGTAGGCTCCGCGGGCGAGCAGTACTTC
TRBV5-6	.	TRBD1	TRBJ2-5	CASSLQGQETQYF	TGTGCCAGCAGCTTACAGGGGCAAGAGACCCAGTACTTC
TRBV7-9	.	TRBD1	TRBJ1-1	CASSSLRDSEAFF	TGTGCCAGCAGCTCCTTGAGGGACAGTGAAGCTTTCTTT
TRBV11-3	.	TRBD1	TRBJ2-7	CASSSRDRDYEQYF	TGTGCCAGCAGCTCCCGGGACAGGGACTACGAGCAGTACTTC
TRBV19	.	.	TRBJ2-7	CASKIRDIAYYEQYF	TGTGCCAGTAAAATTCGGGACATCGCCTACTACGAGCAGTACTTC
TRBV28	.	.	TRBJ1-2	CASSLRGDGYTF	TGTGCCAGCAGTTTACGGGGGGACGGCTACACCTTC
TRBV19	.	.	TRBJ1-4	CASSTGEKLFF	TGTGCCAGTAGTACAGGTGAAAAACTGTTTTTT
TRBV5-1	once	.	TRBJ2-7	CATTTVSGSYEQYF	TGCGCCACTACGACGGTCTCGGGATCCTACGAGCAGTACTTC
TRBV5-1	.	.	TRBJ1-3	CASSLAVSGNTIYF	TGCGCCAGCAGCTTGGCGGTCTCTGGAAACACCATATATTTT
TRBV28	.	.	TRBJ1-1	CASITGNTEAFF	TGTGCCAGTATTACAGGGAACACTGAAGCTTTCTTT